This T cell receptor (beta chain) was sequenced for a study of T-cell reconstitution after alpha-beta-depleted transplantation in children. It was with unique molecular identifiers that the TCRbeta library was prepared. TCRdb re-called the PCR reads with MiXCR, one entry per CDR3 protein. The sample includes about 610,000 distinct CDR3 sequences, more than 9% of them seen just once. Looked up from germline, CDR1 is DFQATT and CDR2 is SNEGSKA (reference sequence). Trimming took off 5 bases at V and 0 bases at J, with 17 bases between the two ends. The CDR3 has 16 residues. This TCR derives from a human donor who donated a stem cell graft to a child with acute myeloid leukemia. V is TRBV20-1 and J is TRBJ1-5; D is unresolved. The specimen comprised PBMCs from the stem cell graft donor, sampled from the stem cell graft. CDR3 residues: CSADPGVVNSNQPQHF. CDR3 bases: TGCAGTGCTGACCCCGGGGTGGTAAATAGCAATCAGCCCCAGCATTTT.